A single sample gave rise to the 17 T cell receptor beta chains below, sequenced in a study of vaccination effects on CD4 cells after COVID-19. Their specific antigens are unknown. CD4+ T cells specific for antigen were expanded with viral peptide pools by the ViraFEST assay before sequencing. The culture ran for under eleven days, and then CD4+ T cells were isolated. The vaccine recipients had no prior SARS-CoV-2 infection, with negative nucleocapsid antibodies. Measured with immunoSEQ multiplex PCR; TCRdb has only the in-frame clones, and not every one. Here the sample spans more than 40,000 clones, under 70% being singletons. Sample: CD4+ T cells from PBMCs cultured with HCoV-OC43 spike peptides, taken before COVID-19 vaccination. The sample's subset: HCoV-OC43 spike overlapping peptide pool stimulation. These receptors were taken from a human donor who received a COVID-19 vaccine.

The chain combines TRBV11-3 with TRBJ2-3, with TRBD2 matching over 12 bases. Germline lookup yields CDR1 SGHNT and CDR2 YENEEA. The CDR3 extends over 15 amino acids. The junction had 2 bases not matched to a gene; V was cut back by 5 bases and J by 2 bases. CDR3 in DNA: TGTGCCAGCAGCCCTAGCGGGGGGGCCACAGATACGCAGTATTTT. Translated, it gives CASSPSGGATDTQYF.

The chain is built from TRBV2 and TRBJ1-1, with 8 bases identical to TRBD1. Looked up from germline, CDR1 is SNHLY and CDR2 is FYNNEI. The CDR3 totals 14 residues. J was trimmed by 4 bases and V by 4 bases; bases with no gene match: 5. Written as DNA, the CDR3 is TGTGCCAGCAGTGTGGCAGGGGGCGTCACTGAAGCTTTCTTT. It is translated as CASSVAGGVTEAFF.

This clone appeared a few times. The chain couples TRBV11-2 to TRBJ1-6, with unresolved D. V lost 0 bases and J lost 10, with 7 bases in between. Germline V gene lookup returns CDR1 SGHAT and CDR2 FQNNGV. This CDR3 contains 13 residues. The CDR3 DNA reads TGTGCCAGCAGCTTAGATAGGCTCTCACCCCTCCACTTT. Translation: CASSLDRLSPLHF. Variable domain in full (rest from reference TRBV11-2 and TRBJ1-6): EAGVAQSPRYKIIEKRQSVAFWCNPISGHATLYWYQQILGQGPKLLIQFQNNGVVDDSQLPKDRFSAERLKGVDSTLKIQPAKLEDSAVYLCASSLDRLSPLHFGNGTRLTVT.

The V and J genes are TRBV6-4 and TRBJ2-1; 8 positions agree with TRBD1. V gave up 5 bases and J gave up 1 base; unmatched junction bases: 4. The CDR3 loop spans 15 amino acids. Germline assignment: CDR1 MRHNA and CDR2 SNTAGT. The CDR3 here is CASSPRQGSYNEQFF. CDR3 coding DNA: TGTGCCAGCAGTCCCCGACAGGGGTCCTACAATGAGCAGTTCTTC.

This clone has only a few counts. The rearrangement joins TRBV7-2 to TRBJ2-4, with 7 nucleotides matching TRBD1. J lost 9 bases, V lost 4 bases, and 6 bases had no gene match. Germline assignment: CDR1 SGHTA and CDR2 FQGNSA. This CDR3 spans 13 amino acids. DNA for the CDR3: TGTGCCAGCAGCTACCGACAGGGCCCCATTCAGTACTTC. Translated: CASSYRQGPIQYF.

This chain links TRBV30 with TRBJ2-7; a weak D match, TRBD2 (6 bases). Germline V CDR1 and CDR2: GTSNPN, SVGIG (reference sequence). This CDR3 spans 12 amino acids. Between the trimmed V and J ends, which lost 0 bases and 9 bases, there was a span of 12 bases. The CDR3 DNA sequence: TGTGCCTGGAGTGTACCCGTCGGGGGGCAGTACTTC. Translation: CAWSVPVGGQYF.

The DNA for the CDR3 is TGTGCCAGCAGTTTAAACGAGAACACTGAAGCTTTCTTT. This codes for CASSLNENTEAFF. The rearrangement links TRBV12-3 or TRBV12-4 to TRBJ1-1; D gene ambiguous. There are 13 residues in the CDR3. Trimming took off 2 bases at V and 1 base at J, with 5 bases between the two ends.

The chain links TRBV7-9 to TRBJ2-1; the match to TRBD2 covers 13 bases. Germline assignment: CDR1 SEHNR and CDR2 FQNEAQ (reference sequence). The CDR3 has 18 residues. J gave up 7 bases and V 1 base, and 10 bases lay outside the gene matches. The CDR3 loop reads CASSLVAGTSGKRNEQFF. CDR3 nucleotides: TGTGCCAGCAGCTTAGTCGCCGGGACTAGCGGGAAGCGGAATGAGCAGTTCTTC. The full variable domain, with the rest looked up from reference TRBV7-9 and TRBJ2-1, is DTGVSQNPRHKITKRGQNVTFRCDPISEHNRLYWYRQTLGQGPEFLTYFQNEAQLEKSRLLSDRFSAERPKGSFSTLEIQRTEQGDSAMYLCASSLVAGTSGKRNEQFFGPGTRLTVL.

The chain recombines TRBV5-4 with TRBJ2-7, with 14 nucleotides matching TRBD2. The V gene's germline CDR1 is SGHNT and CDR2 YYREEE (reference sequence). The junction had 2 bases not matched to a gene; V was cut back by 0 bases and J by 3 bases. The CDR3 loop spans 16 amino acids. The CDR3 DNA follows: TGTGCCAGCAGCTTGGCCGGGACTAGCGGGGGCTACGAGCAGTACTTC. Translation: CASSLAGTSGGYEQYF.

The V gene is TRBV6-4, the J gene TRBJ2-1, with 7 bases identical to TRBD1. Germline values: CDR1 MRHNA, CDR2 SNTAGT. Unmatched junction bases numbered 8, after V lost 4 bases and J lost 8 bases. This CDR3 contains 14 residues. The CDR3 reads CASSGPTGNDEQFF. DNA of the CDR3: TGTGCCAGCAGTGGACCGACAGGGAATGATGAGCAGTTCTTC.

This chain uses TRBV5-5 with TRBJ2-7, with D unclear. CDR3 size: 15 residues. From germline, CDR1 is SGHKS and CDR2 YYEKEE (reference sequence). Trimming took off 4 bases at V and 2 bases at J, with 16 bases between the two ends. Here the CDR3 DNA reads TGTGCCAGCAGCACACCGGGCCTAGGTACCTACGAGCAGTACTTC. Its protein product is CASSTPGLGTYEQYF.

This clone was counted only a few times. This sequence joins TRBV18 and TRBJ1-3; 7 positions agree with TRBD1. This CDR3 is built from 15 residues. The J segment lost 3 bases and the V segment lost 3 bases, leaving 5 bases of the junction unmatched. The germline CDR1 and CDR2 sequences are KGHSH and LQKENI. CDR3 DNA sequence: TGTGCCAGCTCACCCACGACAGGGTATGGAAACACCATATATTTT. Its translation is CASSPTTGYGNTIYF. Combining the CDR3 with reference TRBV18 and TRBJ1-3 gives the whole variable domain NAGVMQNPRHLVRRRGQEARLRCSPMKGHSHVYWYRQLPEEGLKFMVYLQKENIIDESGMPKERFSAEFPKEGPSILRIQQVVRGDSAAYFCASSPTTGYGNTIYFGEGSWLTVV.

This clone was seen only a few times. The rearrangement joins TRBV5-6 to TRBJ2-3; D gene unclear. V was cut by 0 bases and J by 2 bases, with 10 bases left in between. The germline V gene has CDR1 SGHDT and CDR2 YYEEEE. This CDR3 region has 15 residues. CDR3 sequence: CASSLDVAHTDTQYF. The CDR3 DNA follows: TGTGCCAGCAGCTTGGACGTAGCACACACAGATACGCAGTATTTT.

CDR3 DNA: TGTGCCAGCAGTACGCTCCAACAGGGGGCGAACTATGGCTACACCTTC. Its translation: CASSTLQQGANYGYTF. This chain uses TRBV6-6 with TRBJ1-2; TRBD1 matches at 9 bases. The ends lost 5 bases at V and 2 bases at J; junction bases unmatched: 9. Germline CDR1 MNHNY, CDR2 SVGAGI (reference sequence). This CDR3 region has 16 residues.

This clone was picked up a small number of times. The V gene is TRBV7-9, the J gene TRBJ1-2; D gene ambiguous. This CDR3 region has 14 residues. Trimming stripped 0 bases from V and 0 bases from J, with 5 bases between. Germline CDR1 is SEHNR and CDR2 is FQNEAQ (reference sequence). The DNA of the CDR3 is TGTGCCAGCAGCTTAGCGAGGGCTAACTATGGCTACACCTTC. Translated, it gives CASSLARANYGYTF.

The CDR3 sequence is CASSPWTGSGTIYF. The CDR3 nucleotides read TGTGCCAGCAGCCCCTGGACAGGCTCGGGCACCATATATTTT. This chain links TRBV7-8 with TRBJ1-3; 7 bases line up with TRBD1. The CDR3 length is 14 residues. V shed 5 bases and J 9 bases; nucleotides not matched to a gene: 10. CDR1 SGHVS and CDR2 FQNEAQ come from the germline V gene.

The chain has TRBV10-3 and TRBJ2-3; TRBD2 agrees at 11 bases. The CDR3 extends over 16 amino acids. Germline CDR1 and CDR2: ENHRY and SYGVKD. The trim removed 7 bases at V and 2 bases at J, leaving 8 bases unmatched. The CDR3 coding sequence is TGTGCCATCACCGGAACTAGCGGGGGTCCCACAGATACGCAGTATTTT. This gives the protein CAITGTSGGPTDTQYF.